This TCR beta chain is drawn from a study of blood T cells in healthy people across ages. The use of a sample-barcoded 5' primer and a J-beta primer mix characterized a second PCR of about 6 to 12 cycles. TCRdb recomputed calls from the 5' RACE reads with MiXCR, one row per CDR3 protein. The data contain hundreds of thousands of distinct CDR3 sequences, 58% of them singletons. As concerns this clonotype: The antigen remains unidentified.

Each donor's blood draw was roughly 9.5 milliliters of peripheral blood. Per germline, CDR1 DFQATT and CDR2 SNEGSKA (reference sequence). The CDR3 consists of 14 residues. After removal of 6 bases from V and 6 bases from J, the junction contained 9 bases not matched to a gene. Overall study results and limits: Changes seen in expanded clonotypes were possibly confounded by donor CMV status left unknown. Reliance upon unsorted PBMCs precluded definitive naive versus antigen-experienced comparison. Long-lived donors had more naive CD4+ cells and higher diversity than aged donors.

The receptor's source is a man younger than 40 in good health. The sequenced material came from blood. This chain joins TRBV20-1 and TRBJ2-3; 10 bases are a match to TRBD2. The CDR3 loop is CSAPSGGAADTQYF. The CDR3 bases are TGCAGTGCCCCAAGCGGGGGGGCCGCGGATACGCAGTATTTT.